The rows below give T cell receptor beta chains drawn from one sample of a study of T cell changes during pregnancy in multiple sclerosis. Clones were read by immunoSEQ multiplex PCR, and TCRdb kept only the in-frame ones, dropping some. The sample records 45,000 to 50,000 clones, 90% to 95% being singletons. The material was peripheral blood, obtained in the third trimester of pregnancy. The receptor set was obtained from a female donor with multiple sclerosis, enrolled in a pregnancy study. The CDR3 runs from the conserved cysteine through the conserved F or W. D genes are given only for firm matches. A row's size may be missing; if present it is once, few, many or a size class.

clone size: .
V gene: TRBV19
J gene: TRBJ2-2
D gene: TRBD2
CDR3 DNA: TGTGCCAGTAGTTCGACTAGCGGGAAGGACACCGGGGAGCTGTTTTTT
CDR3 protein: CASSSTSGKDTGELFF

clone size: .
V gene: TRBV7-9
J gene: TRBJ2-1
D gene: .
CDR3 DNA: TGTGCCAGCAGCCGCCTCGGTAGCGGCTACAATGAGCAGTTCTTC
CDR3 protein: CASSRLGSGYNEQFF

clone size: .
V gene: TRBV10-3
J gene: TRBJ2-1
D gene: .
CDR3 DNA: TGTGCCATCAGGGGGGTGGGGGCGGAGGCCCTTGAGCAGTTCTTC
CDR3 protein: CAIRGVGAEALEQFF

clone size: .
V gene: TRBV27
J gene: TRBJ1-2
D gene: .
CDR3 DNA: TGTGCCAGCAGTTTATCAGGCGACAGACACCCTAACTATGGCTACACCTTC
CDR3 protein: CASSLSGDRHPNYGYTF

clone size: .
V gene: TRBV28
J gene: TRBJ1-2
D gene: .
CDR3 DNA: TGTGCCAGCAGTCACCCCTTTAGCAGGGAGGATGGCTACACCTTC
CDR3 protein: CASSHPFSREDGYTF

clone size: .
V gene: TRBV2
J gene: TRBJ2-7
D gene: TRBD1
CDR3 DNA: TGTGCCAGCAGTTGGACAGGAGAATACGAGCAGTACTTC
CDR3 protein: CASSWTGEYEQYF

clone size: .
V gene: TRBV5-6
J gene: TRBJ2-1
D gene: TRBD1
CDR3 DNA: TGTGCCAGCAGTCTATGGACAGGATACCCCTACAATGAGCAGTTCTTC
CDR3 protein: CASSLWTGYPYNEQFF

clone size: .
V gene: TRBV2
J gene: TRBJ1-2
D gene: TRBD1
CDR3 DNA: TGTGCCAGCAGACTTGGACAGGGAGCCTATGGCTACACCTTC
CDR3 protein: CASRLGQGAYGYTF

clone size: .
V gene: TRBV9
J gene: TRBJ2-3
D gene: .
CDR3 DNA: TGTGCCAGCAACGAGTTGAGCACAGATACGCAGTATTTT
CDR3 protein: CASNELSTDTQYF

clone size: once
V gene: TRBV5-6
J gene: TRBJ2-7
D gene: TRBD2
CDR3 DNA: TGTGCCAGCAGCTTGGAACTAGCGGCCTCCTACGAGCAGTACTTC
CDR3 protein: CASSLELAASYEQYF

clone size: .
V gene: TRBV29-1
J gene: TRBJ2-7
D gene: .
CDR3 DNA: TGCAGCGTTGCCATATCACTGGAGCCCTACGAGCAGTACTTC
CDR3 protein: CSVAISLEPYEQYF

clone size: .
V gene: TRBV7-2
J gene: TRBJ2-7
D gene: TRBD1
CDR3 DNA: TGTGCCAGCAGCTCGACTGGGACAGGGGAACCCTACGAGCAGTACTTC
CDR3 protein: CASSSTGTGEPYEQYF

clone size: .
V gene: TRBV29-1
J gene: TRBJ2-2
D gene: .
CDR3 DNA: TGCAGCGTTGATGTGGCGGGATATAACACCGGGGAGCTGTTTTTT
CDR3 protein: CSVDVAGYNTGELFF

clone size: .
V gene: TRBV2
J gene: TRBJ2-7
D gene: .
CDR3 DNA: TGTGCCAGCAGTGTGACTAACGAGCAGTACTTC
CDR3 protein: CASSVTNEQYF

clone size: .
V gene: TRBV10-3
J gene: TRBJ2-7
D gene: TRBD2
CDR3 DNA: TGTGCCATCAGTAACCGGCTAGCGGGAGAGTACGAGCAGTACTTC
CDR3 protein: CAISNRLAGEYEQYF

clone size: .
V gene: TRBV19
J gene: TRBJ1-1
D gene: .
CDR3 DNA: TGTGCCAGTAGTATAGCCAGGAACACTGAAGCTTTCTTT
CDR3 protein: CASSIARNTEAFF

clone size: once
V gene: TRBV29-1
J gene: TRBJ2-1
D gene: .
CDR3 DNA: TGCAGCGCAAAGACAGTGAGCTCCTACAATGAGCAGTTCTTC
CDR3 protein: CSAKTVSSYNEQFF

clone size: .
V gene: TRBV5-5
J gene: TRBJ2-6
D gene: .
CDR3 DNA: TGTGCCAGCCGCTTTGGGGCTCGCTCTGGGGCCAACGTCCTGACTTTC
CDR3 protein: CASRFGARSGANVLTF

clone size: few
V gene: TRBV19
J gene: TRBJ1-1
D gene: .
CDR3 DNA: TGTGCCAGTAGTATTGGGGTAGGGGGGGTGTTGGCTGAAGCTTTCTTT
CDR3 protein: CASSIGVGGVLAEAFF

clone size: .
V gene: TRBV18
J gene: TRBJ1-2
D gene: .
CDR3 DNA: TGTGCCAGCTCCCCCTCCAGGGGACCTACTAACTATGGCTACACCTTC
CDR3 protein: CASSPSRGPTNYGYTF

clone size: .
V gene: TRBV19
J gene: TRBJ2-3
D gene: .
CDR3 DNA: TGTGCCAGTAGTCACGCAAGCGGCACAGATACGCAGTATTTT
CDR3 protein: CASSHASGTDTQYF

clone size: .
V gene: TRBV4-2
J gene: TRBJ2-7
D gene: TRBD2
CDR3 DNA: TGTGCCAGCAGCCAAGAAGCGGGAGGGTCCTACGAGCAGTACTTC
CDR3 protein: CASSQEAGGSYEQYF

clone size: few
V gene: TRBV4-2
J gene: TRBJ2-3
D gene: TRBD2
CDR3 DNA: TGTGCCAGCAGCCAAGCGGCGGGAGAGGCAGATACGCAGTATTTT
CDR3 protein: CASSQAAGEADTQYF

clone size: medium-sized
V gene: TRBV21-1
J gene: TRBJ2-2
D gene: .
CDR3 DNA: TGTGCCAGCAGCGACCGAACTCCAAGACACGGGGAGCTGTTTTTT
CDR3 protein: CASSDRTPRHGELFF

clone size: .
V gene: TRBV28
J gene: TRBJ1-5
D gene: TRBD1
CDR3 DNA: TGTGCCAGCAGTCCAAACGTTGGGACAGGGGTCAATCAGCCCCAGCATTTT
CDR3 protein: CASSPNVGTGVNQPQHF

clone size: .
V gene: TRBV6-1
J gene: TRBJ2-3
D gene: .
CDR3 DNA: TGTGCCAGCAGTGAAGGATACGCGACAGATACGCAGTATTTT
CDR3 protein: CASSEGYATDTQYF

clone size: .
V gene: TRBV11-2
J gene: TRBJ2-1
D gene: .
CDR3 DNA: TGTGCCAGGGCGGACTGTGAGCAGTTCTTC
CDR3 protein: CARADCEQFF

clone size: .
V gene: TRBV5-1
J gene: TRBJ1-2
D gene: TRBD1
CDR3 DNA: TGCGCCAGCAGCTTACAGGGGGACTATGGCTACACCTTC
CDR3 protein: CASSLQGDYGYTF

clone size: .
V gene: TRBV5-4
J gene: TRBJ1-3
D gene: .
CDR3 DNA: TGTGCCAGCAGCTTTGGCAGGGGCTCTCCTTTTTTGAGCTCTGGAAACACCATATATTTT
CDR3 protein: CASSFGRGSPFLSSGNTIYF

clone size: .
V gene: TRBV6-1
J gene: TRBJ2-5
D gene: TRBD1
CDR3 DNA: TGTGCCAGCAGTAGGGACAGGGGACAAGAGACCCAGTACTTC
CDR3 protein: CASSRDRGQETQYF

clone size: .
V gene: TRBV7-9
J gene: TRBJ2-7
D gene: TRBD2
CDR3 DNA: TGTGCCAGCAGCTTAGCTAGCGGGACGACATACGAGCAGTACTTC
CDR3 protein: CASSLASGTTYEQYF

clone size: .
V gene: TRBV19
J gene: TRBJ2-1
D gene: .
CDR3 DNA: TGTGCCAGTAGTATTCTCCCCTACAGGGGAGGTGAGCAGTTCTTC
CDR3 protein: CASSILPYRGGEQFF

clone size: .
V gene: TRBV9
J gene: TRBJ2-5
D gene: TRBD2
CDR3 DNA: TGTGCCAGCAGCGTAGCGTTTACTAGCGGGAGGATCTACGAGACCCAGTACTTC
CDR3 protein: CASSVAFTSGRIYETQYF

clone size: .
V gene: TRBV7-9
J gene: TRBJ2-5
D gene: TRBD2
CDR3 DNA: TGTGCCAGCCACCTAGCGGGAGTTGGGGAGACCCAGTACTTC
CDR3 protein: CASHLAGVGETQYF

clone size: .
V gene: TRBV19
J gene: TRBJ1-2
D gene: .
CDR3 DNA: TGTGCCAGTAGTACCCGCACCATTATGACAAACCCCTATGGCTACACCTTC
CDR3 protein: CASSTRTIMTNPYGYTF

clone size: .
V gene: TRBV25-1
J gene: TRBJ1-1
D gene: .
CDR3 DNA: TGTGCCAGCAGAACCAGCGGGTACACTGAAGCTTTCTTT
CDR3 protein: CASRTSGYTEAFF

clone size: few
V gene: TRBV4-2
J gene: TRBJ2-1
D gene: TRBD2
CDR3 DNA: TGTGCCAGCAGCCCAGAAAGCGGGGGCACCTACAATGAGCAGTTCTTC
CDR3 protein: CASSPESGGTYNEQFF

clone size: .
V gene: TRBV28
J gene: TRBJ1-2
D gene: .
CDR3 DNA: TGTGCCGGGGGCGCCCGATTAGGCTACACCTTC
CDR3 protein: CAGGARLGYTF

clone size: .
V gene: TRBV9
J gene: TRBJ2-5
D gene: TRBD2
CDR3 DNA: TGTGCCAGCAGCGTAGAAGCGGGAGGGCCAGAGACCCAGTACTTC
CDR3 protein: CASSVEAGGPETQYF

clone size: .
V gene: TRBV7-9
J gene: TRBJ2-7
D gene: TRBD1
CDR3 DNA: TGTGCCAGCAGCTTAGGAACAGGGGCTTACGAGCAGTACTTC
CDR3 protein: CASSLGTGAYEQYF